This T cell receptor beta chain was recovered during a study of blood T cell repertoires in COVID-19. Study-wide context: In each case, the material was cDNA or gDNA derived from T cells, B-cell-depleted T cells, or PBMCs.

There are many counts of this clone. In the authors' methods: Counts of nucleated cells, estimated from reference gene primer amplification, were obtained. The assay was immunoSEQ multiplex PCR, and TCRdb's table has in-frame clones only and misses some. The V and J calls and clone size were taken over from that table, and D and trimming were inferred from the DNA. The sample lists 200,000 to 250,000 clones, about 80% occurring once. Individuals drawn from 20 to 30 US areas were about 18 to 90 years old. Cohorts were based on clinical histories the participants reported. This clonotype originated in a woman between 35 and 50 years old with acute COVID-19. The material sequenced was PBMCs or T cells enriched from blood (not recorded which).

CDR3 amino acids: CAIRADRGLSSYEQYF. CDR3 bases: TGTGCCATCAGAGCCGACAGGGGCCTAAGCTCCTACGAGCAGTACTTC. This chain links TRBV10-3 with TRBJ2-7, with TRBD1 identical over 8 bases. V lost 6 bases, J lost 0 bases, and 10 bases stayed unmatched. Germline V gives CDR1 ENHRY, CDR2 SYGVKD. CDR3 size: 16 residues.